This T cell receptor (beta chain) was captured in a study of response to subunit inactivated influenza vaccine. This clonotype appeared a few times. The antigen remains unidentified. V was shortened by 4 bases and J by 1 base, with 9 bases between the two germline ends. Germline V lookup: CDR1 MNHEY, CDR2 SVGAGI. The length of the CDR3 is 14 residues. In TCRdb, the RT-PCR reads were re-called with MiXCR into one record per CDR3 protein. The profile shows 550,000 to 800,000 distinct CDR3 sequences, around 16% of them singletons. Study-level findings and limits: Researchers suggested that each seasonal influenza vaccination recruits few new T cells.

The source material was PBMCs from blood, sampled 11 to 12 days after vaccination. This chain uses TRBV6-5 with TRBJ2-3; D is undetermined. The source is a man aged 50-59 years who received an inactivated influenza vaccine. The CDR3 DNA reads as TGTGCCAGCAGTTCAACGTATGGCACAGATACGCAGTATTTT. Its protein is CASSSTYGTDTQYF.